Sequencing of this T cell receptor beta chain was carried out in a study of T cell clones after liver transplantation. The wider study: Post-transplant blood was tracked for graft-donor-reactive T cell clones identified in a pre-transplant mixed lymphocyte reaction. Samples came pre-transplant, pre-randomization before withdrawal, and post-randomization after withdrawal ended. As an antigen-independent comparator, third-party-reactive TCRbeta sequences came from pre-transplant mixed lymphocyte reactions.

V dropped 3 bases and J dropped 6; count of bases not matched to a gene: 8. This CDR3 region has 14 residues. From germline, CDR1 is SGHRS and CDR2 YFSETQ. TCRdb keeps only in-frame clones here, not all; method: immunoSEQ multiplex PCR. This table holds about 78,000 clones, about 80% found once. The origin of this receptor is a human donor who received a liver transplant. Material: CD4+ T cells from blood, obtained before liver transplant. V gene TRBV5-1 combines with J gene TRBJ1-2; 7 bases align to TRBD1. CDR3 nucleotides: TGCGCCAGCAGCTCGCGTCCCGACAGGGATGGCTACACCTTC. It translates to CASSSRPDRDGYTF.